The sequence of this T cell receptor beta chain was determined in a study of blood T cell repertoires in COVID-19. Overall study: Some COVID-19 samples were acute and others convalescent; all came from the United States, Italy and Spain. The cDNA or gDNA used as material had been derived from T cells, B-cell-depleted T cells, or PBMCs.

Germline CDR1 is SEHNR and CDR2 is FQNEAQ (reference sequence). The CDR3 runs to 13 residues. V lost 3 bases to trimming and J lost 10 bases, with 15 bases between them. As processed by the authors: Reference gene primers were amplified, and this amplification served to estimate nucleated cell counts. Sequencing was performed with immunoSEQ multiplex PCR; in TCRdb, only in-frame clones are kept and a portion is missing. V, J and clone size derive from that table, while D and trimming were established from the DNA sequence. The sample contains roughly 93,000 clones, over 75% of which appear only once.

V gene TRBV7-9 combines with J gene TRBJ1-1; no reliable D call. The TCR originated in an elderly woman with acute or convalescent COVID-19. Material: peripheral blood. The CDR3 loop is CASSFGGPSRAFF. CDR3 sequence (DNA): TGTGCCAGCAGCTTTGGAGGTCCCTCCCGAGCTTTCTTT.